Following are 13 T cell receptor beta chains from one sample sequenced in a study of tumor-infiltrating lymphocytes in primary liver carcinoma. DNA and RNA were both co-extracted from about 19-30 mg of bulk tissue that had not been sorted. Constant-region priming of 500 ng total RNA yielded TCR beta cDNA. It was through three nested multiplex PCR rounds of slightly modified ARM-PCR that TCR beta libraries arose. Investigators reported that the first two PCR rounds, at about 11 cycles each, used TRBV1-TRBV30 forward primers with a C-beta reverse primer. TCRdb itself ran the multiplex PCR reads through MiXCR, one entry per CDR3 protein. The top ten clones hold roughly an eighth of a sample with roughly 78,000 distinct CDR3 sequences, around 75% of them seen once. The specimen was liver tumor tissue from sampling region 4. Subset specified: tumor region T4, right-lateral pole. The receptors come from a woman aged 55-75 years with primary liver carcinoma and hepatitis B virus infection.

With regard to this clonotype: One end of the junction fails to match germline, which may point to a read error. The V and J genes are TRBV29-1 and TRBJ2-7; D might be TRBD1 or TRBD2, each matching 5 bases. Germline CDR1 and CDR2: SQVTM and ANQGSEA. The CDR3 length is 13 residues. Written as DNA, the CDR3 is TGTAGCGCCGGCAACCCCGGATCAGGGGAGCAGTACTTC. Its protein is CSAGNPGSGEQYF.

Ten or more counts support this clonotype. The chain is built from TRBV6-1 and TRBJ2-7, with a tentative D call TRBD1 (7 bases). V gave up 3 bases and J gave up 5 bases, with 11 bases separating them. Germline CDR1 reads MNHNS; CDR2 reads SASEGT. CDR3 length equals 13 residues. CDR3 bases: TGTGCCAGCAGTGAGACAGGGAGGAACGAGCAGTACTTC. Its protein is CASSETGRNEQYF.

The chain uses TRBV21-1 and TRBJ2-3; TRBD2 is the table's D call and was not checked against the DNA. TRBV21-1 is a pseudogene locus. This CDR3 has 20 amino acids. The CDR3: CASSEGLPAGGGSGTDTQYF. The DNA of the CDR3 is TGTGCCAGCAGCGAAGGCCTACCAGCGGGTGGTGGGAGTGGCACAGATACGCAGTATTTT.

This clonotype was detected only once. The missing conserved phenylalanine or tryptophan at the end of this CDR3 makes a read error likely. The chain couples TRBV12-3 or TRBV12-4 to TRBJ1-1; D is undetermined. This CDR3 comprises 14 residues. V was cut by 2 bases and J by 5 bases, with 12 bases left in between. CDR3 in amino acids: CASSLSHGRTEAFS. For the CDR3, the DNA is TGTGCCAGCAGTTTATCACATGGTCGTACTGAAGCTTTCTCT.

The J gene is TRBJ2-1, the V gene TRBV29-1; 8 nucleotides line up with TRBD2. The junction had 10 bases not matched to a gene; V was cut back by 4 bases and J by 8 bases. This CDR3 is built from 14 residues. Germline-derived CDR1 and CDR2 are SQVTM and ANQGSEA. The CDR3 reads CSVAGTSGRYEQFF. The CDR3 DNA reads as TGCAGCGTTGCAGGGACTAGTGGGAGGTATGAGCAGTTCTTC.

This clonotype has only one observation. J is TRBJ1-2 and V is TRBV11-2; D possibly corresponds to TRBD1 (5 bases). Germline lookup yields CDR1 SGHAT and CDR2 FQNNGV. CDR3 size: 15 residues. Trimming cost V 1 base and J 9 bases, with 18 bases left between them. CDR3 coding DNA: TGTGCCAGCAGCTTAGCCGGGGGGTCGAACTTTAGCTACACCTTC. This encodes CASSLAGGSNFSYTF.

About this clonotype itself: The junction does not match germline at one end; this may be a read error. The CDR3 bases are TGTGCCAGTAGCTTAGATGAAGGAGATACGCAGTATTTT. Protein sequence: CASSLDEGDTQYF. This chain links TRBV11-2 with TRBJ2-3; the D is unclear. In germline, CDR1 is SGHAT, CDR2 FQNNGV. This CDR3 has 13 residues.

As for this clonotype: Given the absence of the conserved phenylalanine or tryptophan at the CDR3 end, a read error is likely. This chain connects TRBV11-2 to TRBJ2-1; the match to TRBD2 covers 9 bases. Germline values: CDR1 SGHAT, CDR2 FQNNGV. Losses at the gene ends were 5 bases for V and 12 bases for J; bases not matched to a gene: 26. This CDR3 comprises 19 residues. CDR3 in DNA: TGTGCCAGCAGCCTAGCCGGAGCGGGAGGCCGGCTGTGGTCGGTCGGGCAGTTCTTA. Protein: CASSLAGAGGRLWSVGQFL.

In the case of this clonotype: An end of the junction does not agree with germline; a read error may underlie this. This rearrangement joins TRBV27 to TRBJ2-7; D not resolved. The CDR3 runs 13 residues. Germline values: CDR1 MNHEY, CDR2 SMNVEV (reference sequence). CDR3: CAGKFATAYEQYF. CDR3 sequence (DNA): TGTGCCGGCAAGTTTGCCACCGCCTATGAGCAGTACTTC.

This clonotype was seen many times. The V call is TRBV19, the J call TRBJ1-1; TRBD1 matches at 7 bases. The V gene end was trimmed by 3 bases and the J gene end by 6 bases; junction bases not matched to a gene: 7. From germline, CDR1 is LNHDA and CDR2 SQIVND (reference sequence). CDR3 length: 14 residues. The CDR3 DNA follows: TGTGCCAGTAGTATTTTCAGGGGGGTGCCTGAAGCTTTCTTT. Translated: CASSIFRGVPEAFF. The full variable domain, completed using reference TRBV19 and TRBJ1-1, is DGGITQSPKYLFRKEGQNVTLSCEQNLNHDAMYWYRQDPGQGLRLIYYSQIVNDFQKGDIAEGYSVSREKKESFPLTVTSAQKNPTAFYLCASSIFRGVPEAFFGQGTRLTVV.

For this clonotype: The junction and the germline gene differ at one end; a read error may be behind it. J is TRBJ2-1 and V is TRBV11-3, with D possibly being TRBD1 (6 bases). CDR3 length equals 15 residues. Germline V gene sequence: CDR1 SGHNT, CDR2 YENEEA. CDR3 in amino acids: CASSPRGSRDNELFF. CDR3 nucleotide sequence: TGTGCCAGCAGCCCTCGGGGTAGCAGGGACAATGAGCTGTTCTTC.

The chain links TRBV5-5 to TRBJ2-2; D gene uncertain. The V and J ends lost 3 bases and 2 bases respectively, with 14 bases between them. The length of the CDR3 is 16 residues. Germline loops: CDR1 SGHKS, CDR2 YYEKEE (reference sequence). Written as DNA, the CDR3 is TGTGCCAGCAGCTATTCGGGTGACTCAAACACCGGGGAGCTGTTTTTT. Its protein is CASSYSGDSNTGELFF. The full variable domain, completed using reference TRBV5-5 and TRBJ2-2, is DAGVTQSPTHLIKTRGQQVTLRCSPISGHKSVSWYQQVLGQGPQFIFQYYEKEERGRGNFPDRFSARQFPNYSSELNVNALLLGDSALYLCASSYSGDSNTGELFFGEGSRLTVL.

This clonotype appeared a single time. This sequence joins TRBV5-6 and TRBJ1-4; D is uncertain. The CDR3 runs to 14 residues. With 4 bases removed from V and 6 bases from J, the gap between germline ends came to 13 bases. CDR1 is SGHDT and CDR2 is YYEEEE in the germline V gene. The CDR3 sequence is CASSLGTSDEKLFF. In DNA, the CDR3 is TGTGCCAGCAGCCTGGGAACATCTGATGAAAAACTGTTTTTT.